The 9 T cell receptor beta chains below all came from one sample that was sequenced in a study of persistence of HIV-infected CD4 T cells. Stimulation used approximately 9.5 ug/mL lysate from CMV-infected fibroblasts. Memory cells lacking CD40L and CD69 with high CD45RO were sorted. The immunoSEQ assay was version 4, run in survey mode. The table came from immunoSEQ multiplex PCR; TCRdb's copy has only in-frame clones and leaves some out. The sample records over 25,000 clones, around 80% being singletons. These receptors lack a known antigen. The source material was CD4+ T cells sorted from PBMCs after roughly 19-hour stimulation, sampled from a patient who received antiretroviral therapy. The source of these receptors is an adult man with HIV who was CMV-seropositive.

The chain carries TRBV7-2 and TRBJ1-1; TRBD1 agrees at 7 bases. Per the germline V gene, CDR1 is SGHTA and CDR2 is FQGNSA. Trimming took 6 bases from V and 0 from J; bases not matched to a gene: 7. This CDR3 spans 15 amino acids. CDR3 region: CASSPRTGVNTEAFF. Written as DNA, the CDR3 is TGTGCCAGCAGTCCAAGGACAGGCGTGAACACTGAAGCTTTCTTT.

V is TRBV19 and J is TRBJ1-4; D not certain. Trimming removed 6 bases from V and 3 bases from J, with 8 bases in between. This CDR3 region has 13 residues. Germline CDR1 LNHDA, CDR2 SQIVND (reference sequence). The CDR3 nucleotides are TGTGCCAGTAGAAGGGAGGCTAATGAAAAACTGTTTTTT. It is translated as CASRREANEKLFF. Complete variable domain (other parts from reference TRBV19 and TRBJ1-4): DGGITQSPKYLFRKEGQNVTLSCEQNLNHDAMYWYRQDPGQGLRLIYYSQIVNDFQKGDIAEGYSVSREKKESFPLTVTSAQKNPTAFYLCASRREANEKLFFGSGTQLSVL.

This CDR3 reads CASSPPGTGGEQFF. CDR3 bases: TGTGCCAGCTCACCACCCGGGACAGGGGGTGAGCAGTTCTTC. The rearrangement links TRBV18 to TRBJ2-1; 11 bases are shared with TRBD1. Germline CDR1 reads KGHSH; CDR2 reads LQKENI. Losses at the gene ends were 0 bases for V and 9 bases for J; bases not matched to a gene: 1. The CDR3 runs 14 residues.

The chain employs TRBV24-1 and TRBJ2-3; weak D call: TRBD2 (5 bases). CDR1 and CDR2 from the germline V gene are KGHDR and SFDVKD. This CDR3 is 16 amino acids long. Trimming left V 4 bases short and J 2 bases short, with 15 bases between. The CDR3 spells CATSERLTGSTDTQYF. The CDR3 bases are TGTGCCACCAGTGAGAGGCTCACGGGGTCCACAGATACGCAGTATTTT.

This clone was seen more than once but under ten times. The chain is built from TRBV5-1 and TRBJ1-6, with 7 bases matching TRBD1. CDR3 length equals 13 residues. V trimming: 6 bases; J trimming: 13 bases; junction bases outside the gene matches: 10. CDR1 is SGHRS and CDR2 is YFSETQ in the germline V gene. The CDR3: CASNDREGAPLHF. The CDR3 DNA follows: TGCGCCAGCAACGACAGGGAGGGGGCCCCCCTCCACTTT.

This chain links TRBV28 with TRBJ2-2; a weak D match, TRBD2 (5 bases). Germline V gene lookup returns CDR1 MDHEN and CDR2 SYDVKM. The CDR3 has 13 amino acids. The V end was cut by 8 bases, the J end by 1 base, with 8 bases between. The CDR3 here is CASGGRNTGELFF. The CDR3 nucleotides read TGTGCCAGCGGAGGCCGGAACACCGGGGAGCTGTTTTTT.

The chain has TRBV19 and TRBJ2-7; 8 bases map to TRBD1. The CDR3 has 15 residues. The trim removed 5 bases at V and 3 bases at J, leaving 9 bases unmatched. Germline V gene lookup returns CDR1 LNHDA and CDR2 SQIVND (reference sequence). Here the CDR3 reads CASSARTGPIYEQYF. In DNA form, the CDR3 reads TGTGCCAGTAGTGCAAGGACAGGGCCAATCTACGAGCAGTACTTC.

The CDR3 nucleotides read TGTGCCAGCAGCAGGGTAGGCACTGAAGCTTTCTTT. Its translation: CASSRVGTEAFF. The rearrangement uses TRBV9 and TRBJ1-1; D uncertain. The germline gives CDR1 SGDLS, CDR2 YYNGEE. V was clipped by 4 bases and J by 4 bases, with 8 bases between them. The CDR3 consists of 12 residues. Looking up the rest from reference TRBV9 and TRBJ1-1 gives the full variable domain: DSGVTQTPKHLITATGQRVTLRCSPRSGDLSVYWYQQSLDQGLQFLIQYYNGEERAKGNILERFSAQQFPDLHSELNLSSLELGDSALYFCASSRVGTEAFFGQGTRLTVV.

This chain uses TRBV5-1 with TRBJ2-7; possible D gene TRBD1, 5 bases. CDR3 size: 14 residues. Germline V gene data show CDR1 as SGHRS and CDR2 as YFSETQ. The ends were cut back, 0 bases at V and 3 bases at J, with 10 bases in the middle. The CDR3, as DNA: TGCGCCAGCAGCTTGGAAACCACAGGCTACGAGCAGTACTTC. Translated: CASSLETTGYEQYF.